Listed below are T cell receptor beta chains from one sample, sequenced in a study of human thymus T cells. Libraries were prepared by immunoSEQ multiplex PCR; TCRdb keeps only in-frame clonotypes and omits some of them. The sample consists of under 70,000 clones, roughly 94% of them appearing once. Sequencing was performed on blood. The receptors here all came from a boy under two years old with a congenital heart defect but otherwise immunologically healthy. CDR3s include the opening cysteine and the closing phenylalanine or tryptophan. The D gene is left open where the match is weak. Size is omitted from some rows. Given values are once, few, many or a class for expanded clones.

TGTGCCAGCAGTGAACGAATTGAGGACCCCAGAGGCTACACCTTC | CASSERIEDPRGYTF | TRBV25-1 | NA | TRBJ1-2 | NA
TGTGCCAGCAGTGAGCGAGCTTTCTTT | CASSERAFF | TRBV2 | NA | TRBJ1-1 | few
TGTGCCTGGAGTGTAGTTTGGGGGCCCCACTATGGCTACACCTTC | CAWSVVWGPHYGYTF | TRBV30 | NA | TRBJ1-2 | NA
TGCAGCGTTGCGGTGGGGAGCAATCAGCCCCAGCATTTT | CSVAVGSNQPQHF | TRBV29-1 | NA | TRBJ1-5 | NA
TGTGCCAGCAGTTTATCCGGGACAGGGGGCGTAGGCTACACCTTC | CASSLSGTGGVGYTF | TRBV28 | TRBD1 | TRBJ1-2 | NA
TGTGCCAGTAATTATCGGGAGGGCAATGAGCAGTTCTTC | CASNYREGNEQFF | TRBV19 | TRBD2 | TRBJ2-1 | NA
TGTGCCAGCAGCCCCCTCGGGACTAGCGAGTCCTACAATGAGCAGTTCTTC | CASSPLGTSESYNEQFF | TRBV2 | TRBD2 | TRBJ2-1 | NA
TGTGCCAGCTCACCTTTTCGGACAGGGGGCGCAGGAACGCAGTATTTT | CASSPFRTGGAGTQYF | TRBV18 | TRBD1 | TRBJ2-3 | NA
TGTGCCAGCAGCCGAGCTGGGGGGCGACCTGGAAACACCATATATTTT | CASSRAGGRPGNTIYF | TRBV7-9 | NA | TRBJ1-3 | NA
TGTGCCAGTATCGGACAGGGCGGGGAGACCCAGTACTTC | CASIGQGGETQYF | TRBV19 | TRBD1 | TRBJ2-5 | NA
TGCAGCGTCTTAGGGGGATTTCGGGTTGGCGAGCAGTACTTC | CSVLGGFRVGEQYF | TRBV29-1 | NA | TRBJ2-7 | NA
TGTGCCAGCAGCTTGGGGACAGGATACTCCGGGGAGCTGTTTTTT | CASSLGTGYSGELFF | TRBV5-6 | TRBD1 | TRBJ2-2 | NA
TGTGCCAGCAGCCAGGGACAGGCCGGCACAGATACGCAGTATTTT | CASSQGQAGTDTQYF | TRBV7-9 | TRBD1 | TRBJ2-3 | NA
TGTGCCAGCAGCGTACCTAGCGGAGGGCTAGCGGGGAACGCTCTCGAGGAAGAGACCCAGTACTTC | CASSVPSGGLAGNALEEETQYF | TRBV9 | TRBD2 | TRBJ2-5 | NA
TGTGCCAGCAGTCGAACTAACACTGAAGCTTTCTTT | CASSRTNTEAFF | TRBV6-5 | NA | TRBJ1-1 | NA
TGTGCCAGCAGAAACCGGGACACAGCCTCCTACGAGCAGTACTTC | CASRNRDTASYEQYF | TRBV2 | NA | TRBJ2-7 | NA
TGTGCCAGCAGCTTGGGACTAGCGGGGGGGCCGCAGACCCAGTACTTC | CASSLGLAGGPQTQYF | TRBV7-7 | TRBD2 | TRBJ2-5 | NA
TGTGCCAGCAGCTTAGACAGGGGAGAGACCCAGTACTTC | CASSLDRGETQYF | TRBV7-2 | TRBD1 | TRBJ2-5 | NA
TGCGCCAGCAGCCCCGGGTTACAGACCGGGGAGCTGTTTTTT | CASSPGLQTGELFF | TRBV5-1 | NA | TRBJ2-2 | NA
TGTGCCAGCAGCGTTAGAGTCACCGGGGAGCTGTTTTTT | CASSVRVTGELFF | TRBV7-2 | NA | TRBJ2-2 | NA
TGTGCCAGCAGTTTCCCTCCGGGACCACGAACCTACGAGCAGTACTTC | CASSFPPGPRTYEQYF | TRBV28 | NA | TRBJ2-7 | NA
TGTGCCAGCCGGGGGACAGGGGATATCTACGAGCAGTACTTC | CASRGTGDIYEQYF | TRBV2 | TRBD1 | TRBJ2-7 | NA
TGCGCCAGCAGTCGTATCCCATTAGCGGGAGCGGGGGGCCCCCTGGGGACAGATACGCAGTATTTT | CASSRIPLAGAGGPLGTDTQYF | TRBV4-1 | TRBD2 | TRBJ2-3 | once
TGTGCCTGGAGTGTACTGGGATCTAATGAAAAACTGTTTTTT | CAWSVLGSNEKLFF | TRBV30 | NA | TRBJ1-4 | NA
TGCGCCAGCAGTGAGTCGCGGACTAGCGGGAGGAGAGATACGCAGTATTTT | CASSESRTSGRRDTQYF | TRBV10-2 | TRBD2 | TRBJ2-3 | NA
TGTGCCACTGGGAACGGGTTAACTGGAAACACCATATATTTT | CATGNGLTGNTIYF | TRBV6-1 | NA | TRBJ1-3 | NA
TGTGCCAGCAGTGTCGGGGCAGGGGGCTTAGTTGAGCAGTTCTTC | CASSVGAGGLVEQFF | TRBV2 | TRBD1 | TRBJ2-1 | NA
TGTGCCAGCAGTCTGCAGACAGCCTACGAGCAGTACTTC | CASSLQTAYEQYF | TRBV5-5 | NA | TRBJ2-7 | NA
TGTGCCAGCAGTACCCGGACATTGTCGAGATACGAGCAGTACTTC | CASSTRTLSRYEQYF | TRBV6-1 | NA | TRBJ2-7 | NA
TGTGCCAGCAGTGCAGGAGTAAGGGACACTGAAGCTTTCTTT | CASSAGVRDTEAFF | TRBV6-1 | NA | TRBJ1-1 | NA
TGTGCCAGCAGTATTCGACAGGGGGGACCAAAACTGTTTTTT | CASSIRQGGPKLFF | TRBV6-1 | TRBD1 | TRBJ1-4 | NA
TGTGCCAGCGGCCGGGGGGGTAGCACAGATACGCAGTATTTT | CASGRGGSTDTQYF | TRBV28 | TRBD2 | TRBJ2-3 | NA
TGTGCCATCAGTGAGTCCGCGGACAGGGGGAACACCGGGGAGCTGTTTTTT | CAISESADRGNTGELFF | TRBV10-3 | TRBD1 | TRBJ2-2 | NA
TGCGCCAGCAGCTTGGTGGCACAGGGGCCCTACGAGCAGTACTTC | CASSLVAQGPYEQYF | TRBV5-1 | TRBD1 | TRBJ2-7 | NA
TGTGCCAGCAGCCCCCGGACTAGCGGGATGTCGAATGAGCAGTTCTTC | CASSPRTSGMSNEQFF | TRBV9 | TRBD2 | TRBJ2-1 | once